This entry is about one T cell receptor (beta chain). Libraries were prepared by immunoSEQ multiplex PCR; TCRdb keeps only in-frame clonotypes and omits some of them. The sample lists 57,000 or so clones; 85% to 90% were seen once. Trimming stripped 4 bases from V and 5 bases from J, with 11 bases between. CDR1 PRHDT and CDR2 FYEKMQ come from the germline V gene (reference sequence). The CDR3 length is 13 residues. This specimen comes from a study of control samples from healthy donors and cancer patients. The specimen sequenced was PBMCs. The receptor's source is a man aged 55 to 69 with colorectal cancer. The chain couples TRBV13 to TRBJ1-1; D call uncertain. The CDR3, as DNA: TGTGCCAGCAGCTCGGGCAGGTGGACTGAAGCTTTCTTT. As protein: CASSSGRWTEAFF.